One sample yielded the 29 T cell receptor beta chains listed below, sequenced in a study of cytomegalovirus exposure and HLA in healthy donors. 60 Vbeta and 13 Jbeta primers were used in PCR. The repertoire was sequenced with immunoSEQ multiplex PCR; TCRdb's copy has only in-frame clones and lacks some. Of roughly 190,000 clones in the sample, 80% were seen once. The sequenced sample consisted of PBMCs. These receptors originate from a middle-aged man in good health and CMV-seropositive.

This clone was seen more than once but under ten times. The V gene is TRBV28, the J gene TRBJ1-5, with D possibly matching TRBD1 (6 bases). Trimming removed 8 bases from V and 4 bases from J, with 21 bases in between. Germline CDR1 is MDHEN and CDR2 is SYDVKM. The CDR3 totals 16 residues. CDR3 bases: TGTGCCAGCCTGACGGGGGGGGGACACCAGAATCAGCCCCAGCATTTT. Translating gives CASLTGGGHQNQPQHF.

This clone was counted only a few times. The same CDR3 is also encoded by other DNA sequences in this sample. The chain is built from TRBV10-1 and TRBJ2-3; 10 positions agree with TRBD2. This CDR3 spans 14 amino acids. Losses at the gene ends were 5 bases for V and 1 base for J; bases not matched to a gene: 0. Germline V gene sequence: CDR1 WNHNN, CDR2 SYGVQD (reference sequence). The CDR3 DNA reads TGCGCCAGCAGTACTAGCGGGGGCACAGATACGCAGTATTTT. This gives the protein CASSTSGGTDTQYF.

CDR3 DNA: TGTGCCAGCAGTGACGAAGGGGGGGCGCCTTCTGGAAACACCATATATTTT. This encodes CASSDEGGAPSGNTIYF. The rearrangement joins TRBV6-4 to TRBJ1-3, with D tentatively TRBD1 (6 bases). V lost 2 bases to trimming and J lost 1 base, with 15 bases between them. Germline V gives CDR1 MRHNA, CDR2 SNTAGT. The CDR3 runs 17 residues.

The chain carries TRBV9 and TRBJ1-1; 9 bases line up with TRBD1. The germline V gene has CDR1 SGDLS and CDR2 YYNGEE. This CDR3 region has 16 residues. J gave up 7 bases and V 3 bases, and 13 bases lay outside the gene matches. CDR3 amino acids: CASSADLGQGASEAFF. In DNA form, the CDR3 reads TGTGCCAGCAGCGCCGACCTGGGACAGGGCGCTAGTGAAGCTTTCTTT.

The chain recombines TRBV6-1 with TRBJ2-2; TRBD1 aligns across 7 bases. After removal of 1 base from V and 6 bases from J, the junction contained 11 bases not matched to a gene. The CDR3 covers 17 residues. CDR1 and CDR2 from the germline V gene are MNHNS and SASEGT. The CDR3 region is CASSEEETGWLSGELFF. Written as DNA, the CDR3 is TGTGCCAGCAGTGAAGAAGAGACAGGGTGGCTCTCCGGGGAGCTGTTTTTT.

A single count supports this clone. The CDR3 spells CASSLGARGGQQETQYF. CDR3 nucleotides: TGCGCCAGCAGCTTGGGAGCCCGCGGGGGACAACAAGAGACCCAGTACTTC. The gene calls are TRBV5-1 and TRBJ2-5, with D maybe TRBD2 (7 bases). V lost 0 bases and J lost 2, with 17 bases in between. Germline V gene sequence: CDR1 SGHRS, CDR2 YFSETQ. The CDR3 consists of 17 residues.

V and J are TRBV6-4 and TRBJ2-5, with D perhaps TRBD1 (6 bases). Germline-derived CDR1 and CDR2 are MRHNA and SNTAGT. Trimming left V 2 bases short and J 5 bases short, with 12 bases between. The CDR3 has 14 amino acids. The CDR3 here is CASSDPNRDETQYF. The CDR3 DNA follows: TGTGCCAGCAGTGACCCTAACAGGGACGAGACCCAGTACTTC.

This clone appeared a single time. The rearrangement joins TRBV6-4 to TRBJ1-3; TRBD1 aligns across 7 bases. CDR3 length: 14 amino acids. The trim removed 6 bases at V and 4 bases at J, leaving 6 bases unmatched. Germline loops: CDR1 MRHNA, CDR2 SNTAGT. The CDR3 spells CASRLQGGGNTIYF. The CDR3 DNA sequence: TGTGCCAGCAGGCTCCAGGGGGGAGGAAACACCATATATTTT.

This chain connects TRBV9 to TRBJ1-1, with 10 bases aligning to TRBD1. In germline, CDR1 is SGDLS, CDR2 YYNGEE. Trimming at V came to 1 base and at J to 6 bases, leaving 6 bases not matched to a gene. The CDR3 contains 15 residues. Written as DNA, the CDR3 is TGTGCCAGCAGCGTAACCGGGACAGGGGTTTCTGAAGCTTTCTTT. Translated, it gives CASSVTGTGVSEAFF.

The V gene is TRBV7-2, the J gene TRBJ2-7; 7 bases map to TRBD1. CDR1 and CDR2 from the germline V gene are SGHTA and FQGNSA. V lost 5 bases, J lost 0 bases, and 4 bases stayed unmatched. The CDR3 contains 14 residues. The CDR3 protein is CASSPQGSSYEQYF. For the CDR3, the DNA is TGTGCCAGCAGCCCACAGGGGAGCTCCTACGAGCAGTACTTC.

This clone has just a few counts. The genes are TRBV6-5 and TRBJ1-2; 11 bases agree with TRBD1. This CDR3 spans 16 amino acids. Trimming took 0 bases from V and 5 from J; bases not matched to a gene: 5. Germline-derived CDR1 and CDR2 are MNHEY and SVGAGI. The CDR3 coding sequence is TGTGCCAGCAGTTACTCGGGACAGGGGGTTTTTTATGGCTACACCTTC. It specifies CASSYSGQGVFYGYTF.

As DNA, the CDR3 is TGTGCCAGCAGTGAAACCAGCGGGGGGGTAACAGATACGCAGTATTTT. Its protein product is CASSETSGGVTDTQYF. The rearrangement joins TRBV6-1 to TRBJ2-3; 10 nucleotides match TRBD2. V lost 2 bases, J lost 3 bases, and 5 bases stayed unmatched. Germline V CDR1 and CDR2: MNHNS, SASEGT. This CDR3 comprises 16 residues.

This rearrangement joins TRBV11-3 to TRBJ2-1; the match to TRBD2 covers 9 bases. CDR1 is SGHNT, CDR2 YENEEA, per germline. V lost 4 bases, J lost 4 bases, and 5 bases stayed unmatched. The CDR3 has 15 residues. CDR3 nucleotide sequence: TGTGCCAGCAGCTGGGAGCGGGGGGAATACAATGAGCAGTTCTTC. Amino acid sequence: CASSWERGEYNEQFF.

The chain joins TRBV29-1 to TRBJ2-7; the D gene is possibly TRBD1 (6 bases). CDR1 and CDR2 (germline): SQVTM, ANQGSEA. The CDR3 is 12 residues long. Trimming left V 5 bases short and J 3 bases short, with 11 bases between. In nucleotides, the CDR3 is TGCAGCGTTCGGGACATTTACTACGAGCAGTACTTC. Its translation is CSVRDIYYEQYF.

The gene calls are TRBV27 and TRBJ1-3, with 7 bases matching TRBD1. V trimming: 6 bases; J trimming: 8 bases; junction bases outside the gene matches: 7. The germline V gene encodes CDR1 MNHEY and CDR2 SMNVEV (reference sequence). This CDR3 has 13 residues. The CDR3 reads CASSRTGMDTIYF. CDR3 nucleotide sequence: TGTGCCAGCAGCAGGACAGGAATGGACACCATATATTTT.

The gene calls are TRBV19 and TRBJ1-1, with a tentative D call TRBD1 (6 bases). The CDR3 spans 14 residues. V was pared by 5 bases and J by 0 bases, with 10 bases between. Germline V lookup: CDR1 LNHDA, CDR2 SQIVND (reference sequence). In nucleotides, the CDR3 is TGTGCCAGTAGTGGACAGATATTGAACACTGAAGCTTTCTTT. Residues: CASSGQILNTEAFF.

This clone was seen just once. The V gene is TRBV5-1, the J gene TRBJ2-7; D is ambiguous. The CDR3 is 14 residues long. Germline V CDR1 and CDR2: SGHRS, YFSETQ. V was cut by 0 bases and J by 3 bases, with 10 bases left in between. The CDR3 DNA is TGCGCCAGCAGCTTGGGCAGCGCGAACTACGAGCAGTACTTC. Translated: CASSLGSANYEQYF.

The gene calls are TRBV28 and TRBJ2-5, with 8 positions matching TRBD1. The V gene's germline CDR1 is MDHEN and CDR2 SYDVKM. There are 14 residues in the CDR3. The V gene end was trimmed by 7 bases and the J gene end by 4 bases; junction bases not matched to a gene: 8. CDR3 DNA: TGTGCCAGCACCCTGGACAGGGTCATAGAGACCCAGTACTTC. This codes for CASTLDRVIETQYF.

The chain carries TRBV6-1 and TRBJ1-2; maybe TRBD1 (5 bases). CDR1 is MNHNS, CDR2 SASEGT, per germline. The CDR3 consists of 12 residues. The ends were cut back, 4 bases at V and 8 bases at J, with 11 bases in the middle. The CDR3 DNA follows: TGTGCCAGCAGTGCGGGGAGGGGAGGCTACACCTTC. Protein: CASSAGRGGYTF.

The chain is built from TRBV29-1 and TRBJ2-2; no firm D call. Germline V lookup: CDR1 SQVTM, CDR2 ANQGSEA. V dropped 7 bases and J dropped 0 bases, with 6 bases sitting between them. The CDR3 length is 12 residues. DNA for the CDR3: TGCAGCGCCCGCGCGAACACCGGGGAGCTGTTTTTT. Residues: CSARANTGELFF.

The rearrangement uses TRBV7-9 and TRBJ1-2; D gene uncertain. The CDR3 covers 12 residues. Per the germline V gene, CDR1 is SEHNR and CDR2 is FQNEAQ (reference sequence). V shed 4 bases and J shed 8 bases, with 11 bases lying between them. Here the CDR3 DNA reads TGTGCCAGCAGCTCGACGGTGGAGGGCTACACCTTC. The encoded protein is CASSSTVEGYTF. Combining the CDR3 with reference TRBV7-9 and TRBJ1-2 gives the whole variable domain DTGVSQNPRHKITKRGQNVTFRCDPISEHNRLYWYRQTLGQGPEFLTYFQNEAQLEKSRLLSDRFSAERPKGSFSTLEIQRTEQGDSAMYLCASSSTVEGYTFGSGTRLTVV.

The rearrangement links TRBV2 to TRBJ1-4, with D possibly being TRBD1 (5 bases). The germline V gene has CDR1 SNHLY and CDR2 FYNNEI. The CDR3 has 14 amino acids. Deletions cut 4 bases from V and 4 bases from J, with 10 bases between. The CDR3 loop reads CASSVAGRNEKLFF. For the CDR3, the DNA is TGTGCCAGCAGTGTCGCAGGGCGTAATGAAAAACTGTTTTTT.

The genes are TRBV30 and TRBJ1-2, with D tentatively TRBD1 (6 bases). Germline CDR1 is GTSNPN and CDR2 is SVGIG (reference sequence). The V gene lost 0 bases and the J gene lost 7 bases, with 15 bases spanning the gap. This CDR3 is built from 14 residues. The DNA for the CDR3 is TGTGCCTGGAGTGTATTCGGCAGGGGATCTGGCTACACCTTC. Protein product: CAWSVFGRGSGYTF.

This clone came up a few times. The CDR3 DNA reads as TGTGCCAGCAGCCCCGACACCGGGGAGCTGTTTTTT. Its translation: CASSPDTGELFF. The chain joins TRBV11-3 to TRBJ2-2; D gene unclear. Between the trimmed V and J ends, which lost 5 bases and 3 bases, there was a span of 4 bases. From germline, CDR1 is SGHNT and CDR2 YENEEA. This CDR3 comprises 12 residues. Filled out from reference TRBV11-3 and TRBJ2-2, the complete variable domain reads EAGVVQSPRYKIIEKKQPVAFWCNPISGHNTLYWYLQNLGQGPELLIRYENEEAVDDSQLPKDRFSAERLKGVDSTLKIQPAELGDSAVYLCASSPDTGELFFGEGSRLTVL.

The chain employs TRBV6-6 and TRBJ1-1; no definite D call. Trimming took 4 bases from V and 7 from J, leaving 22 bases between them. Germline V gives CDR1 MNHNY, CDR2 SVGAGI (reference sequence). The CDR3 extends over 16 amino acids. The CDR3 DNA is TGTGCCAGCAGTTCGTCATTCGGTTGGAGGCGCGGTGAAGCTTTCTTT. Translated: CASSSSFGWRRGEAFF.

This clone has only one observation. The chain is built from TRBV19 and TRBJ2-3; 10 bases agree with TRBD2. The trim removed 6 bases at V and 5 bases at J, leaving 2 bases unmatched. This CDR3 has 13 residues. Germline V gives CDR1 LNHDA, CDR2 SQIVND (reference sequence). This CDR3 is CASRERGGDTQYF. The CDR3 DNA reads TGTGCCAGTAGGGAGCGGGGGGGAGATACGCAGTATTTT.

The chain has TRBV4-3 and TRBJ1-1; tentatively, D is TRBD1 (6 bases). Trimming left V 4 bases short and J 1 base short, with 16 bases between. The CDR3 has 16 residues. Germline CDR1 and CDR2: LGHNA and YSLEER. The CDR3, as DNA: TGCGCCAGCAGCCGCCGAGCCGGGACAACGAACACTGAAGCTTTCTTT. Translation: CASSRRAGTTNTEAFF.

The gene calls are TRBV19 and TRBJ2-1, with D possibly matching TRBD1 (6 bases). The CDR3 covers 15 residues. CDR1 and CDR2 from the germline V gene are LNHDA and SQIVND (reference sequence). V shed 7 bases and J shed 6 bases, with 19 bases lying between them. In DNA form, the CDR3 reads TGTGCCAGTAATAATCCGGGACATACGATCAATGAGCAGTTCTTC. It codes for CASNNPGHTINEQFF.

This sequence joins TRBV30 and TRBJ1-6; tentative D call: TRBD1 (5 bases). V lost 2 bases to trimming and J lost 7 bases, with 12 bases between them. Germline CDR1 reads GTSNPN; CDR2 reads SVGIG (reference sequence). This CDR3 has 14 residues. The DNA of the CDR3 is TGTGCCTGGAGTTTAGGGGCCCTAAATTCACCCCTCCACTTT. This codes for CAWSLGALNSPLHF.